These T cell receptor beta chains were read from a single sample in a study of blood T cell repertoires in COVID-19. Data came from immunoSEQ multiplex PCR; TCRdb stores just in-frame clones and leaves some out. Among around 230,000 clones listed, about 86% were seen once. Sequencing was carried out using PBMCs or T cells enriched from blood (not recorded which). The receptors come from a woman in her forties with acute COVID-19. Both conserved end residues are part of each CDR3. D genes are given only for firm matches. Clone size is given for some rows only: seen once, a few or many times, or a class if the clone is expanded.

TRBD1,NA,17,TRBJ1-3,TRBV18,TGTGCCAGCTCATCGATAGACAGGGGCCTCTCTGGAAACACCATATATTTT,CASSSIDRGLSGNTIYF
NA,few,14,TRBJ1-5,TRBV28,TGTGCCAGCAGTTTATTTCAGGGGAATCAGCCCCAGCATTTT,CASSLFQGNQPQHF
NA,NA,16,TRBJ2-7,TRBV5-1,TGCGCCAGCAGCCTTGCGGGTGGCAGTGGCGGCTACGAGCAGTACTTC,CASSLAGGSGGYEQYF
TRBD1,NA,14,TRBJ1-5,TRBV7-2,TGTGCCAGCAGCCCGACAGGGGGCGGTCAGCCCCAGCATTTT,CASSPTGGGQPQHF
NA,NA,15,TRBJ2-1,TRBV12-5,TGTGCTAGTGGTTTCCGGGACAACTCCTACAATGAGCAGTTCTTC,CASGFRDNSYNEQFF
TRBD1,NA,15,TRBJ2-5,TRBV5-1,TGCGCCAGCAGCTGGGCGGACAGGGACCAAGAGACCCAGTACTTC,CASSWADRDQETQYF
TRBD2,NA,14,TRBJ2-5,TRBV5-1,TGCGCCAGCAGCTTCCTAGCGGGAGGAGAGACCCAGTACTTC,CASSFLAGGETQYF
TRBD1,NA,15,TRBJ1-2,TRBV5-6,TGTGCCAGCAGCACAGACAGGGGATGGGGCTATGGCTACACCTTC,CASSTDRGWGYGYTF
NA,NA,14,TRBJ1-5,TRBV19,TGTGCCAGTAGTATTGGCCCACACAATCAGCCCCAGCATTTT,CASSIGPHNQPQHF
NA,NA,14,TRBJ2-7,TRBV4-1,TGCGCCAGCAGCCAAGTAACAGGGAAGGACGAGCAGTACTTC,CASSQVTGKDEQYF
NA,NA,10,TRBJ2-1,TRBV15,TGTGCTACAGGCTCGGGTGAGCAGTTCTTC,CATGSGEQFF
TRBD2,NA,15,TRBJ2-3,TRBV29-1,TGCAGCGTCGGACTAGCGGGAGGGGCCACAGATACGCAGTATTTT,CSVGLAGGATDTQYF
TRBD2,NA,17,TRBJ2-1,TRBV19,TGTGCCAGTAGTATAGATGCGACTAGCGGCTCCTACAATGAGCAGTTCTTC,CASSIDATSGSYNEQFF
TRBD1,NA,16,TRBJ1-5,TRBV6-1,TGTGCCAGCAGTGCAACGGGACAGGGCAGCAATCAGCCCCAGCATTTT,CASSATGQGSNQPQHF
NA,NA,13,TRBJ2-1,TRBV12-3/TRBV12-4,TGTGCCAGCAGTTTGTCGAGTTTTGAGGAGCAGTTCTTC,CASSLSSFEEQFF
TRBD1,NA,14,TRBJ1-4,TRBV5-1,TGCGCCAGCAGCCCAACAGGGGGTAATGAAAAACTGTTTTTT,CASSPTGGNEKLFF
TRBD1,NA,16,TRBJ1-5,TRBV5-1,TGCGCCAGCAGCGCAGGGACAGGGGACGGGGATCAGCCCCAGCATTTT,CASSAGTGDGDQPQHF
NA,NA,14,TRBJ2-7,TRBV2,TGTGCCAGCAGTCACCCAAGCGGGTTCTACGAGCAGTACTTC,CASSHPSGFYEQYF
NA,NA,10,TRBJ2-7,TRBV6-5,TGTGCCAGCAGGAGCTACGAGCAGTACTTC,CASRSYEQYF
NA,NA,11,TRBJ1-6,TRBV6-2/TRBV6-3,TGTGCCAGCAGTCAGGCGTCACCCCTCCACTTT,CASSQASPLHF
NA,NA,13,TRBJ2-4,TRBV12-3/TRBV12-4,TGTGCCAGCAGCACCCCCCCAGTTGACATTCAGTACTTC,CASSTPPVDIQYF
NA,NA,13,TRBJ2-1,TRBV19,TGTGCCAGTAGGTCAGGACAGAGGATAGCCCCGTTCTTC,CASRSGQRIAPFF
TRBD2,NA,15,TRBJ2-7,TRBV7-2,TGTGCCAGCAGCCTCACTCTAGCGGGAGGTAACGAGCAGTACTTC,CASSLTLAGGNEQYF
NA,once,13,TRBJ1-3,TRBV19,TGTGCCACATGCGGGGAACGAGGAAACACCATATATTTT,CATCGERGNTIYF
NA,few,12,TRBJ1-2,TRBV15,TGTGCCACCAGCAGACTGGACTTTGGCTACACCTTC,CATSRLDFGYTF
TRBD2,once,15,TRBJ2-5,TRBV7-3,TGTGCCAGCAGCCCCCGGACTAGCGGGAGGGAGACCCAGTACTTC,CASSPRTSGRETQYF
NA,NA,15,TRBJ2-3,TRBV4-1,TGCGCCAGCAGCCAAAAAGACAGGTCCACAGATACGCAGTATTTT,CASSQKDRSTDTQYF
TRBD2,once,13,TRBJ2-5,TRBV7-9,TGTGCCAGCATCACTAGCGGGAGCGAGACCCAGTACTTC,CASITSGSETQYF